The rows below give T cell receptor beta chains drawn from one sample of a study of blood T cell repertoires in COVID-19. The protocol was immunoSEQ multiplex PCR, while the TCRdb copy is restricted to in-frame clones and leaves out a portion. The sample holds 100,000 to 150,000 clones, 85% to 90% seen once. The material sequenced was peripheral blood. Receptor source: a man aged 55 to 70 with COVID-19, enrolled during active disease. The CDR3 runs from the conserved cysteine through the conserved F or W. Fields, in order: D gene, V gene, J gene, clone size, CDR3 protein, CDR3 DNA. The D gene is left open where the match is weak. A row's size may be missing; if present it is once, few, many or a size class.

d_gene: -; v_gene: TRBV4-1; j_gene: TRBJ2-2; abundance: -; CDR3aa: CASSQDGGRAGELFF; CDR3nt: TGCGCCAGCAGCCAAGATGGGGGCAGGGCCGGGGAGCTGTTTTTT
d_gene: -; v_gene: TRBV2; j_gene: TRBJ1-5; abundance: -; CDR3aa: CASNGERNQPQHF; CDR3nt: TGTGCCAGCAATGGGGAGAGGAATCAGCCCCAGCATTTT
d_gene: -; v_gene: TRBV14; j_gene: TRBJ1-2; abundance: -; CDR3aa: CASSQGGGTSNYGYTF; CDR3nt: TGTGCCAGCAGCCAAGGTGGGGGGACTTCAAACTATGGCTACACCTTC
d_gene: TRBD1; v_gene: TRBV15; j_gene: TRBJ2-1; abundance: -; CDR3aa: CATTSGQGAFNEQFF; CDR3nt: TGTGCCACCACTTCGGGACAGGGGGCCTTCAATGAGCAGTTCTTC
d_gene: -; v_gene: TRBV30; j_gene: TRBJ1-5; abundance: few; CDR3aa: CAWSVYSLGGFNQPQHF; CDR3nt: TGTGCCTGGAGTGTATACTCGCTCGGCGGATTCAATCAGCCCCAGCATTTT
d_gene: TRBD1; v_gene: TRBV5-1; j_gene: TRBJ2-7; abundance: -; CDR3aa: CASSSTGVSATGEQYF; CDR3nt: TGCGCCAGCAGCTCGACAGGGGTCTCCGCGACGGGAGAGCAGTACTTC
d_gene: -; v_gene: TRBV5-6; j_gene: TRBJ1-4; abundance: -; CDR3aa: CASSHEVREDSNEKLFF; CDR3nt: TGTGCCAGCAGCCACGAGGTCAGGGAGGACTCTAATGAAAAACTGTTTTTT
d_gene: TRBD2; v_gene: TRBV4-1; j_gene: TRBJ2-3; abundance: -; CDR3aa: CASSQEPSGGPSTDTQYF; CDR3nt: TGCGCCAGCAGCCAAGAGCCTAGCGGAGGCCCTAGCACAGATACGCAGTATTTT
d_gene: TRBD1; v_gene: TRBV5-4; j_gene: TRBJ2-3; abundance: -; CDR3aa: CAQGAGGGEEDTQYF; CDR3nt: TGTGCCCAGGGTGCAGGGGGCGGGGAGGAAGATACGCAGTATTTT
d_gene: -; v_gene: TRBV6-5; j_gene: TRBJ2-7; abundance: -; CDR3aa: CATTRDGVYEQYF; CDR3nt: TGTGCCACAACCCGGGATGGGGTCTACGAGCAGTACTTC
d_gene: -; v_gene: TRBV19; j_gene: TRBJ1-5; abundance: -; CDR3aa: CASSIGQDSNQPQHF; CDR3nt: TGTGCCAGTAGTATTGGACAAGATAGCAATCAGCCCCAGCATTTT
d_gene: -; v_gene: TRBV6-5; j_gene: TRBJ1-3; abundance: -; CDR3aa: CASSSYAGNTIYF; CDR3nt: TGTGCCAGCAGTTCCTATGCTGGAAACACCATATATTTT
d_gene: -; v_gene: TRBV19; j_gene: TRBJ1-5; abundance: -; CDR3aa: CASSIRTGSGDQPQHF; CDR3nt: TGTGCCAGTAGTATAAGAACAGGTTCGGGCGATCAGCCCCAGCATTTT
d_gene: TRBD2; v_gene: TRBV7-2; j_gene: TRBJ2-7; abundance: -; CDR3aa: CASRSGGVYEQYF; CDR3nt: TGTGCCAGCCGTAGCGGGGGGGTGTACGAGCAGTACTTC
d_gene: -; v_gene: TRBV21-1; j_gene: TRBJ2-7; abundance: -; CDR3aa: CASSPRRGAHEQYF; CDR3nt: TGTGCCAGCAGCCCCCGGAGAGGAGCCCACGAGCAGTACTTC
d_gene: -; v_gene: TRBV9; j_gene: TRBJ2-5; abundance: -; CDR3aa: CASSVGRLQAGETQYF; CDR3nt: TGTGCCAGCAGCGTAGGAAGGCTCCAGGCAGGGGAGACCCAGTACTTC
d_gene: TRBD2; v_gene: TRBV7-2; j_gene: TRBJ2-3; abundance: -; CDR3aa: CASSWGLGLAGDTQYF; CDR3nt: TGTGCCAGCAGCTGGGGACTTGGACTAGCCGGGGATACGCAGTATTTT
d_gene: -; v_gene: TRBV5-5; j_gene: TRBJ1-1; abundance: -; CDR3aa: CASSNRIGLSTEAFF; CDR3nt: TGTGCCAGCAGCAACAGAATAGGTCTATCCACTGAAGCTTTCTTT
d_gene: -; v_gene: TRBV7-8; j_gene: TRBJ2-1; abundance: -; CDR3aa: CASSPNRFGSYNEQFF; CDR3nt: TGTGCCAGCAGCCCAAACAGGTTTGGCTCCTACAATGAGCAGTTCTTC
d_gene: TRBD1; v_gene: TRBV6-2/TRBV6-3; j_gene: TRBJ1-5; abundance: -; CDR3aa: CASSATGLAQPQHF; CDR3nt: TGTGCCAGCAGCGCGACAGGGTTGGCTCAGCCCCAGCATTTT
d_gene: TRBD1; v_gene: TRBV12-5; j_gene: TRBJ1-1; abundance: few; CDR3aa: CASVLDRALRNTEAFF; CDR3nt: TGTGCTAGTGTCTTAGACAGGGCGCTTCGTAATACTGAAGCTTTCTTT
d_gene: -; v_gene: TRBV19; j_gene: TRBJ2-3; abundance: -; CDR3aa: CASSIDRPGTDTQYF; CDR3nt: TGTGCCAGTAGTATAGATCGTCCTGGCACAGATACGCAGTATTTT
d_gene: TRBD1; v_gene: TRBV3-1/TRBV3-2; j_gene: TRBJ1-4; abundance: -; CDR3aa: CASTPDRGGEKLFF; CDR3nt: TGTGCCAGCACCCCCGACAGGGGGGGGGAAAAACTGTTTTTT
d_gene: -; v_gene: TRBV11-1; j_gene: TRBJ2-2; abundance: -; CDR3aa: CASSFSTGELFF; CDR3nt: TGTGCCAGCAGCTTTAGTACCGGGGAGCTGTTTTTT
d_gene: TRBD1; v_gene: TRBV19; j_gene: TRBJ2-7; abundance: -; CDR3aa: CASSILAGGYYEQYF; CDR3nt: TGTGCCAGTAGTATTCTGGCAGGGGGCTACTACGAGCAGTACTTC
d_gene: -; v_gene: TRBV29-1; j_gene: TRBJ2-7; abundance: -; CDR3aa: CSVEVSRLGSEQYF; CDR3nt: TGCAGCGTTGAAGTAAGCAGGTTAGGAAGCGAGCAGTACTTC
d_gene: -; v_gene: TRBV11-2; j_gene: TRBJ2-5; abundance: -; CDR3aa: CASSANRDSETQYF; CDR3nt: TGTGCCAGCAGCGCAAACAGGGATTCAGAGACCCAGTACTTC
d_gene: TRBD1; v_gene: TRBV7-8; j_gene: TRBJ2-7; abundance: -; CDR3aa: CASSLQGATQYF; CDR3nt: TGTGCCAGCAGCCTACAGGGGGCTACGCAGTACTTC
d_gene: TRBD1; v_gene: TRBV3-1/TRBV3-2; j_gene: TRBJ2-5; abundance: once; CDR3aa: CASSWGTGRETQYF; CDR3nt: TGTGCCAGCAGCTGGGGGACAGGACGAGAGACCCAGTACTTC
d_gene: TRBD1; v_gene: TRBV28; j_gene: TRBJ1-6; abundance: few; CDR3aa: CASSLFRTGLNSPLHF; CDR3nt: TGTGCCAGCAGTTTATTCAGGACAGGGTTAAATTCACCCCTCCACTTT
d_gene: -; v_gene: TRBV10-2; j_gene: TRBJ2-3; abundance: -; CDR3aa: CASRIQGGITDTQYF; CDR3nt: TGCGCCAGCAGGATACAGGGTGGGATAACAGATACGCAGTATTTT
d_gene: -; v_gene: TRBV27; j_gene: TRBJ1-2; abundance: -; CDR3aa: CASSSTGPFGYTF; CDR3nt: TGTGCCAGCAGCTCAACAGGCCCCTTTGGCTACACCTTC
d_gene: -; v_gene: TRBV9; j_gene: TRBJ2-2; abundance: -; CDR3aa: CASRGGARTGELFF; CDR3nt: TGTGCCAGCAGGGGTGGGGCGAGGACCGGGGAGCTGTTTTTT
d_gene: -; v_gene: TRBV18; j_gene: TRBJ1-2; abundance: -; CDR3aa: CASSPEGGANYGYTF; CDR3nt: TGTGCCAGCTCACCCGAGGGGGGGGCAAACTATGGCTACACCTTC
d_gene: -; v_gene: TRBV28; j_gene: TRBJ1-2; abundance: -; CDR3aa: CASTRAVGGYTF; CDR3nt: TGTGCCAGCACCAGGGCGGTGGGTGGCTACACCTTC
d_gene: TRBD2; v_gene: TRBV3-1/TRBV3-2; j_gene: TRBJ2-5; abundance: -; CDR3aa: CASSQDSGGQETQYF; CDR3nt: TGTGCCAGCAGCCAAGATAGCGGGGGCCAAGAGACCCAGTACTTC
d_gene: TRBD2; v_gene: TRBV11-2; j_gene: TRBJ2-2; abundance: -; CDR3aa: CASATGTSITGELFF; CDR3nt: TGTGCCAGCGCAACCGGGACTAGCATCACCGGGGAGCTGTTTTTT
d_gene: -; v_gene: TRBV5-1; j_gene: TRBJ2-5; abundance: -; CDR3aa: CASSSDNQETQYF; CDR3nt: TGCGCCAGCAGCTCAGACAATCAAGAGACCCAGTACTTC
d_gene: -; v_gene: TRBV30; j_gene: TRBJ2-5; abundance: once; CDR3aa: CAGMQETQYF; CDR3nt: TGTGCCGGCATGCAAGAGACCCAGTACTTC
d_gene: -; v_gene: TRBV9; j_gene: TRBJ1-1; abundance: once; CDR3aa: CASSAEGEGDTEAFF; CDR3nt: TGTGCCAGCAGCGCCGAAGGGGAAGGGGACACTGAAGCTTTCTTT
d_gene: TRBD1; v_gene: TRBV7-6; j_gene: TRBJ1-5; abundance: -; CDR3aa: CASSPGQDSNQPQHF; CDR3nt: TGTGCCAGCAGCCCCGGACAGGATAGCAATCAGCCCCAGCATTTT
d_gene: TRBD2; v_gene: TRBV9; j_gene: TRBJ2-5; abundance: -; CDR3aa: CASSLQGLAKETQYF; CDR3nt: TGTGCCAGCAGCCTCCAGGGACTAGCGAAAGAGACCCAGTACTTC
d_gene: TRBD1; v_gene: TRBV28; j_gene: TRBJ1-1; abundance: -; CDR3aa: CASSLDRGDTEAFF; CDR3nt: TGTGCCAGCAGTTTAGACAGGGGGGACACTGAAGCTTTCTTT
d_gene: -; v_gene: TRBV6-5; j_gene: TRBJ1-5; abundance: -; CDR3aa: CASSYSQANQPQHF; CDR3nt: TGTGCCAGCAGTTACTCTCAGGCCAATCAGCCCCAGCATTTT
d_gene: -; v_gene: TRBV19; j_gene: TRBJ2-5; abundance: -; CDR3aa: CASNPNQAGQETQYF; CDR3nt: TGTGCCAGTAACCCAAACCAGGCAGGGCAAGAGACCCAGTACTTC
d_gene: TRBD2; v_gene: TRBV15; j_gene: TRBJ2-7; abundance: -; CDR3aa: CATSGLGLANYEQYF; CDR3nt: TGTGCCACCAGCGGCCTCGGACTAGCTAACTACGAGCAGTACTTC
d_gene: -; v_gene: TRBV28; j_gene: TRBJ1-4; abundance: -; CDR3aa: CASTRTQNEKLFF; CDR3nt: TGTGCCAGCACCAGGACACAGAATGAAAAACTGTTTTTT
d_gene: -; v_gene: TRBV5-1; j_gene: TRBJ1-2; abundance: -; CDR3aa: CASSFGVGNGYTF; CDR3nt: TGCGCCAGCAGCTTCGGGGTTGGGAATGGCTACACCTTC
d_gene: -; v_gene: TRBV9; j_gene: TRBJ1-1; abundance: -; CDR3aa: CASSVAGSMNTEAFF; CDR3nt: TGTGCCAGCAGCGTAGCCGGTTCCATGAACACTGAAGCTTTCTTT
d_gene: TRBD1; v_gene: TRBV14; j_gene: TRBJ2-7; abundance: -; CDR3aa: CASRSQGAGEQYF; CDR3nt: TGTGCCAGCAGATCCCAGGGGGCTGGCGAGCAGTACTTC
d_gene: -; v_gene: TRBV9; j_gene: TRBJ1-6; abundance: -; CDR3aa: CASSVEGNSPLHF; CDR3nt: TGTGCCAGCAGCGTAGAGGGGAATTCACCCCTCCACTTT
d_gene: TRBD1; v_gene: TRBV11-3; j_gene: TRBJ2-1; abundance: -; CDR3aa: CASSPGQGVGQDNEQFF; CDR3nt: TGTGCCAGCAGCCCGGGACAGGGGGTTGGACAAGACAATGAGCAGTTCTTC
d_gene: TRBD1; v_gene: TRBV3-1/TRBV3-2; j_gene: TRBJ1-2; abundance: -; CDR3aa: CASSQDRRTGSNYGYTF; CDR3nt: TGTGCCAGCAGCCAAGATAGGAGGACAGGGAGTAACTATGGCTACACCTTC
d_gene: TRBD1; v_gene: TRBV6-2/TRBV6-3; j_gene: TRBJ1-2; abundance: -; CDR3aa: CASSPFRTGGSYGYTF; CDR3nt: TGTGCCAGCAGTCCCTTCCGGACAGGGGGCTCTTATGGCTACACCTTC
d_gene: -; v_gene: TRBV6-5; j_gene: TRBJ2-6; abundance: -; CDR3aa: CASMGGGANVLTF; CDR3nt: TGTGCCAGCATGGGAGGTGGGGCCAACGTCCTGACTTTC
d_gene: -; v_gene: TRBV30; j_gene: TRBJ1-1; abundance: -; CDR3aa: CATRAPNNEAFF; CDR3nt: TGTGCCACCAGGGCCCCCAATAATGAAGCTTTCTTT
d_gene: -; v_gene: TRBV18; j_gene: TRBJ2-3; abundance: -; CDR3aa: CASSPFQATQDTQYF; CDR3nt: TGTGCCAGCTCACCATTTCAGGCCACGCAAGATACGCAGTATTTT
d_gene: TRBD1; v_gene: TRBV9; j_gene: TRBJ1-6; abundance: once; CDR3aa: CASSVVGTAVSPLHF; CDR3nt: TGTGCCAGCAGCGTCGTAGGGACAGCGGTCTCACCCCTCCACTTT
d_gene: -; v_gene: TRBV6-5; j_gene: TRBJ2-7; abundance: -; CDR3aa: CATPEGPSYEQYF; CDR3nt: TGTGCCACCCCCGAGGGTCCGTCCTACGAGCAGTACTTC
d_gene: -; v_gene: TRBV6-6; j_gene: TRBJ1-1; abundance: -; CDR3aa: CASILSNTEAFF; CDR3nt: TGTGCCAGCATACTCTCGAACACTGAAGCTTTCTTT